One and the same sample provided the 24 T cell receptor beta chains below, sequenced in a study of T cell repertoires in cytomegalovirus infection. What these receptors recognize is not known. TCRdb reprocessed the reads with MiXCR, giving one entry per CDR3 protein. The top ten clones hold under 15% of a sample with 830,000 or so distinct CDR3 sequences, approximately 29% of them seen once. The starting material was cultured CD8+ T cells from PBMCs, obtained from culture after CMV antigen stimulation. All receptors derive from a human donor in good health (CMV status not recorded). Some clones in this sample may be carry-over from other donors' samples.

DNA of the CDR3: TGTGCCAGCAGGCTAGCGGGGGGGTCTGAATACGAGCAGTACGTC. This encodes CASRLAGGSEYEQYV. The V gene is TRBV27, the J gene TRBJ2-7; 12 bases agree with TRBD2. Germline assignment: CDR1 MNHEY and CDR2 SMNVEV (reference sequence). V gave up 6 bases and J gave up 4 bases; unmatched junction bases: 7. The CDR3 spans 15 residues.

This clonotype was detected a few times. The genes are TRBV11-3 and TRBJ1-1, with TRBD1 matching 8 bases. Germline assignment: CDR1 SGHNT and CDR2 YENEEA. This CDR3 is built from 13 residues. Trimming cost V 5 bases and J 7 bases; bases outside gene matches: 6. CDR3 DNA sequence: TGTGCCAGCAGCGTCGGACAGGGTATTGAAGCTTTCTTT. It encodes CASSVGQGIEAFF.

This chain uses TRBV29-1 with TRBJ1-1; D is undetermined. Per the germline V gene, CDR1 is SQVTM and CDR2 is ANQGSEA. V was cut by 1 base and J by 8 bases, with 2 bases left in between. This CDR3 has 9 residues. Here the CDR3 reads CSVEGEAFF. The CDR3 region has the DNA TGCAGCGTTGAAGGGGAAGCTTTCTTT.

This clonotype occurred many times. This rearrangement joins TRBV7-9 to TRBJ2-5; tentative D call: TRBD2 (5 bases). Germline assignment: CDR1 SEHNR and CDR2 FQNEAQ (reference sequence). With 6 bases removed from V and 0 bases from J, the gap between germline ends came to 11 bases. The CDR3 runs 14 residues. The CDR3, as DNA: TGTGCCAGCAGACCTCGAGGGTACCAAGAGACCCAGTACTTC. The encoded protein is CASRPRGYQETQYF.

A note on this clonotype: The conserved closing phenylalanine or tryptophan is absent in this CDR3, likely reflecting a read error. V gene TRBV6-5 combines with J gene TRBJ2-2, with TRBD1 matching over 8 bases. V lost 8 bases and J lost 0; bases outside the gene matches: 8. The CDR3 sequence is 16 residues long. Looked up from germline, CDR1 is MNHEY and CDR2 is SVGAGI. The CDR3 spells CASFGRGPTNTGELFS. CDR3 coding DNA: TGTGCCAGCTTCGGCAGGGGGCCTACGAACACCGGGGAGCTGTTTTCT.

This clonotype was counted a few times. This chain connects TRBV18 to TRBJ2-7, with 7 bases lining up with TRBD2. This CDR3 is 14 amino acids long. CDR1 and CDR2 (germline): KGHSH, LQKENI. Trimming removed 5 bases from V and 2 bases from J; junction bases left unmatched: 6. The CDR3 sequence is CASSISGAPYEQYF. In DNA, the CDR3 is TGTGCCAGCTCAATCAGCGGGGCCCCCTACGAGCAGTACTTC.

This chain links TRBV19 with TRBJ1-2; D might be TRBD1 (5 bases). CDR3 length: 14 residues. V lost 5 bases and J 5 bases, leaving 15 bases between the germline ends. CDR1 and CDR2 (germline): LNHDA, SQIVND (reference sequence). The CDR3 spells CASSASGTSYGYTF. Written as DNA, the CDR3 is TGTGCCAGTAGTGCCTCCGGGACCTCTTATGGCTACACCTTC.

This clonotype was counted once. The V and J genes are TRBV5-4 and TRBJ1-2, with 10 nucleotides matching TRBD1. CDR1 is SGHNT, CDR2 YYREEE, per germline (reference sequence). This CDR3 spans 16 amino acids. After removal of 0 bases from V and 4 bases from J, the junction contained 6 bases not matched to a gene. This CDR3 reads CASSLARWTGGYGYTF. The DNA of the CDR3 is TGTGCCAGCAGCTTGGCCCGATGGACAGGGGGCTATGGCTACACCTTC.

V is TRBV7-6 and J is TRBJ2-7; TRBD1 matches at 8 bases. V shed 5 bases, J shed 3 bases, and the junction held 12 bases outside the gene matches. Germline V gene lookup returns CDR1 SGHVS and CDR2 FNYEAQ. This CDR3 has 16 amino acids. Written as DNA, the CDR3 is TGTGCCAGCAGCCCAGAAACGACAGGGACAGGCTACGAGCAGTACTTC. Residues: CASSPETTGTGYEQYF.

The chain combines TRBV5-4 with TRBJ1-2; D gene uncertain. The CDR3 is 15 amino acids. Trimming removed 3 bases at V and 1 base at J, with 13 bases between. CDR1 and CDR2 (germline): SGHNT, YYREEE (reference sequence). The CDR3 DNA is TGTGCCAGCAGCTACCGGGATAAGTATAACTATGGCTACACCTTC. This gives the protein CASSYRDKYNYGYTF.

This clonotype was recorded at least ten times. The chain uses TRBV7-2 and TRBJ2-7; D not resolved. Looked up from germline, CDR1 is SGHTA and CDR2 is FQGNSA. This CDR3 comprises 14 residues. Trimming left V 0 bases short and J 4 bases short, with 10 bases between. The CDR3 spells CASSLAVVWYEQYF. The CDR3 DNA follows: TGTGCCAGCAGCTTAGCGGTAGTCTGGTACGAGCAGTACTTC.

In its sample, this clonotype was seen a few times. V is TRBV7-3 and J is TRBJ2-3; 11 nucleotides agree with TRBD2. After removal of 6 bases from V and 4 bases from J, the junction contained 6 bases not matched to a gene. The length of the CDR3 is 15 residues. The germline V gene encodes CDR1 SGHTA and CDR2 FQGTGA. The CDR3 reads CASSSTSGVSDTQYF. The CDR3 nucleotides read TGTGCCAGCAGTTCGACTAGCGGGGTCTCAGATACGCAGTATTTT.

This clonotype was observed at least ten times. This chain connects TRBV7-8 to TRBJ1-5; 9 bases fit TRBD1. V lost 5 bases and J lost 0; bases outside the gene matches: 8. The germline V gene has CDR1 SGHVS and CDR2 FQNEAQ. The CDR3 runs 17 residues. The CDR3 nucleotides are TGTGCCAGCAGCGTAACAGGGGGCAGGTATAGCAATCAGCCCCAGCATTTT. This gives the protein CASSVTGGRYSNQPQHF.

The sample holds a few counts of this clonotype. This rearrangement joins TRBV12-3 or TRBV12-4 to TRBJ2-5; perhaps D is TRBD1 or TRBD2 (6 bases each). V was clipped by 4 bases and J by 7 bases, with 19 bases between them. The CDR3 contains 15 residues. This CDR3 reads CASSSGTGGQGTQYF. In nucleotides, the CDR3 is TGTGCCAGCAGTTCCGGGACTGGGGGGCAGGGGACCCAGTACTTC.

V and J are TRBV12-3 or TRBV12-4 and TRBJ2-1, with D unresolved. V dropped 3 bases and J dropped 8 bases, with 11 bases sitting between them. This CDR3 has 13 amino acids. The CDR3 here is CASSLKAVDEQFF. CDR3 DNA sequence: TGTGCCAGCAGTTTGAAGGCGGTAGATGAGCAGTTCTTC.

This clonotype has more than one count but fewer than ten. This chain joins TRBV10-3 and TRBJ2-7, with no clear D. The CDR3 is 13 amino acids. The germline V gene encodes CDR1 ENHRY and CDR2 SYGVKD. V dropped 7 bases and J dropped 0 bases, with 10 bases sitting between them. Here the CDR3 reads CAITDTNSYEQYF. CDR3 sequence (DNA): TGTGCCATCACAGACACGAACTCCTACGAGCAGTACTTC.

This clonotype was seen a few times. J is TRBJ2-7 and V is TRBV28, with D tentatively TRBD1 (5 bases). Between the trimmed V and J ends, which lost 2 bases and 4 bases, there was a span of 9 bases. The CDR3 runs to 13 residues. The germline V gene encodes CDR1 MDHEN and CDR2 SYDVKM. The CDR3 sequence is CASSLGSGYEQYV. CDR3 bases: TGTGCCAGCAGTTTAGGGTCAGGGTACGAGCAGTACGTC.

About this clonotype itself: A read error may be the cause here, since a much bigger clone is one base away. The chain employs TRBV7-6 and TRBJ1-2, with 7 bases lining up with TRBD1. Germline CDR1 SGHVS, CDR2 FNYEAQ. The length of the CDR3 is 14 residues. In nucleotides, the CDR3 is TGTGCCAGCAGCCCTACAGGGGAACTCTATGGCTGCACCTTC. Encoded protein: CASSPTGELYGCTF. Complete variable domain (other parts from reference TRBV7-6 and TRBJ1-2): GAGVSQSPRYKVTKRGQDVALRCDPISGHVSLYWYRQALGQGPEFLTYFNYEAQQDKSGLPNDRFSAERPEGSISTLTIQRTEQRDSAMYRCASSPTGELYGCTFGSGTRLTVV.

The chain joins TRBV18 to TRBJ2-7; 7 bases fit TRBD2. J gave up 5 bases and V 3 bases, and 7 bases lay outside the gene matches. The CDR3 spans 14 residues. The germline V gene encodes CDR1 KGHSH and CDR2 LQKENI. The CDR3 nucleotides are TGTGCCAGCTCACCGGTAAGGGAGGGGAACGAGCAGTACGTC. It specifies CASSPVREGNEQYV.

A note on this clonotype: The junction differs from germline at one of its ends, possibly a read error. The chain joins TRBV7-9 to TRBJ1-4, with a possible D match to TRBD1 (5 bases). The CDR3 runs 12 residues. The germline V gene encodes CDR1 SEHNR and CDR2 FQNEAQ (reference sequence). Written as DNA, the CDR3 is TGTGCCAGCAGCCAGGGTGGGGAAAGACTGTTTTTT. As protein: CASSQGGERLFF.

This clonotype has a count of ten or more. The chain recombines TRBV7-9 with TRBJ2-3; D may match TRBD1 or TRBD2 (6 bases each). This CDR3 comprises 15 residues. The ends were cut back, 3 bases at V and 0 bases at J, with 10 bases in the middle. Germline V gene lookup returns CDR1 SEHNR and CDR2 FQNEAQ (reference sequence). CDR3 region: CASSFEGGSTDTQYF. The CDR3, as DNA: TGTGCCAGCAGCTTCGAGGGGGGTAGCACAGATACGCAGTATTTT.

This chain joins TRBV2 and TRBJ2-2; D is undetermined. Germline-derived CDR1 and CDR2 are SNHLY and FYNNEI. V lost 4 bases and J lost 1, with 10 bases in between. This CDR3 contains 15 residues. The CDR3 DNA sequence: TGTGCCAGCAGTGTCCCCAGCCTGAACACCGGGGAGCTGTTTTTT. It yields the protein CASSVPSLNTGELFF.

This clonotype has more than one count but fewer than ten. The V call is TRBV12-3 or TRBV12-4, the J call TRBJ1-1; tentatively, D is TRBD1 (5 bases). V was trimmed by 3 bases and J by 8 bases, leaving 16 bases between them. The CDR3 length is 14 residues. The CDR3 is CASSFLRLGVEAFF. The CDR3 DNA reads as TGTGCCAGCAGTTTCCTAAGATTGGGGGTCGAAGCTTTCTTT.

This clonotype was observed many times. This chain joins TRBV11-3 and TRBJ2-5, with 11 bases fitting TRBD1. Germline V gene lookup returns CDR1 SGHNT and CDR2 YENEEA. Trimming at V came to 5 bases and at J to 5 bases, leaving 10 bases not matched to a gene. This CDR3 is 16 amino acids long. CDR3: CASSRGTGGVGETQYF. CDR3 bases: TGTGCCAGCAGCCGCGGGACAGGGGGAGTGGGCGAGACCCAGTACTTC.